This TCR beta chain was sequenced for a study of T-cell reconstitution after alpha-beta-depleted transplantation in children. V lost 4 bases to trimming and J lost 9 bases, with 13 bases between them. Germline lookup yields CDR1 LGHDT and CDR2 YNNKEL (reference sequence). The CDR3 loop spans 13 amino acids. Preparation of the TCRbeta library was carried out with unique molecular identifiers. TCRdb used MiXCR to reprocess the PCR reads, holding one entry per CDR3 protein. The table has 330,000 or so distinct CDR3 sequences, about 9.4% seen once. This TCR derives from a human donor who donated a stem cell graft to a child with acute lymphoblastic leukemia. This chain joins TRBV3-1 and TRBJ2-1; D not resolved. Here the sequenced sample was PBMCs from the stem cell graft donor, taken from the stem cell graft. CDR3 region: CASSLVPGSEQFF. As DNA, the CDR3 is TGTGCCAGCAGCCTCGTCCCTGGCAGTGAGCAGTTCTTC.